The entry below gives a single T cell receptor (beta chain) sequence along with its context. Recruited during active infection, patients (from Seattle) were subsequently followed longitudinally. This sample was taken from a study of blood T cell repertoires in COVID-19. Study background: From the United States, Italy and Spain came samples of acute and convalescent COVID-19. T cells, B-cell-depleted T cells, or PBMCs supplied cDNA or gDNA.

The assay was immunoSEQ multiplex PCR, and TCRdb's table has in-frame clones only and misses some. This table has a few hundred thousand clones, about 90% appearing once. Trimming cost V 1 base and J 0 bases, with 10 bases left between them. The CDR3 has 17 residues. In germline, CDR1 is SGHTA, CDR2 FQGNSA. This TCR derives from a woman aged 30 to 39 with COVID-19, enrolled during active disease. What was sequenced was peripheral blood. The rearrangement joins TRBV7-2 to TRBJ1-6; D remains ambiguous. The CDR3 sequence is CASSLEEGYSYNSPLHF. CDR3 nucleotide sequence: TGTGCCAGCAGCTTAGAGGAGGGATACTCCTATAATTCACCCCTCCACTTT.